The 26 T cell receptor beta chains presented below share a single source sample, sequenced in a study of shared clonotypes between healthy human individuals. Data came from immunoSEQ multiplex PCR; TCRdb stores just in-frame clones and leaves some out. The sample shows roughly 520,000 clones, roughly 95% of them seen only once. Sample: naive CD4+ T cells sorted from blood. Subset given: CD45RA+ positively selected. These receptors originate from a woman aged 30 to 39 in good health.

Note on this clone: The same CDR3 can be traced to other DNA sequences in this sample. This chain joins TRBV20-1 and TRBJ2-1; D not certain. V was shortened by 5 bases and J by 4 bases, with 3 bases between the two germline ends. This CDR3 contains 10 residues. Germline V lookup: CDR1 DFQATT, CDR2 SNEGSKA (reference sequence). The CDR3 sequence is CSASYNEQFF. In DNA, the CDR3 is TGCAGTGCTTCTTACAATGAGCAGTTCTTC.

This chain links TRBV2 with TRBJ2-3, with D maybe TRBD1 (5 bases). V dropped 2 bases and J dropped 6 bases, with 12 bases sitting between them. CDR3 length: 14 residues. CDR1 is SNHLY and CDR2 is FYNNEI in the germline V gene. The CDR3 sequence is CASSERQLSDTQYF. The CDR3, as DNA: TGTGCCAGCAGTGAAAGACAGTTGTCGGATACGCAGTATTTT.

This clone was seen just once. A read error may account for a junction end that differs from germline. The genes are TRBV4-1 and TRBJ2-7, with TRBD1 as a possible D gene (5 bases). CDR3 length: 15 amino acids. CDR1 is MGHRA and CDR2 is YSYEKL in the germline V gene. The CDR3 protein is CASSQDYVDTYQQYF. The DNA for the CDR3 is TGCGCCAGCAGCCAAGATTACGTGGACACCTACCAGCAGTACTTC.

The chain uses TRBV5-1 and TRBJ2-7; D gene unclear. CDR1 and CDR2 from the germline V gene are SGHRS and YFSETQ. The CDR3 covers 12 residues. Trimming stripped 6 bases from V and 6 bases from J, with 13 bases between. The CDR3 bases are TGCGCCAGCAATTCCGCCCTGCGCGAGCAGTACTTC. It specifies CASNSALREQYF. The whole variable domain, filled in from reference TRBV5-1 and TRBJ2-7, reads KAGVTQTPRYLIKTRGQQVTLSCSPISGHRSVSWYQQTPGQGLQFLFEYFSETQRNKGNFPGRFSGRQFSNSRSEMNVSTLELGDSALYLCASNSALREQYFGPGTRLTVT.

The CDR3 DNA reads TGTGCCAGCAGGAGACCGGGACAGGGGGACAATCAGCCCCAGCATTTT. Translation gives CASRRPGQGDNQPQHF. The rearrangement uses TRBV2 and TRBJ1-5, with TRBD1 matching over 11 bases. Germline CDR1 SNHLY, CDR2 FYNNEI. The CDR3 runs 16 residues. V trimming: 6 bases; J trimming: 3 bases; junction bases outside the gene matches: 7. The complete variable domain, with remaining parts taken from reference TRBV2 and TRBJ1-5, reads EPEVTQTPSHQVTQMGQEVILRCVPISNHLYFYWYRQILGQKVEFLVSFYNNEISEKSEIFDDQFSVERPDGSNFTLKIRSTKLEDSAMYFCASRRPGQGDNQPQHFGDGTRLSIL.

This rearrangement joins TRBV7-3 to TRBJ2-2; 12 bases line up with TRBD2. The germline V gene encodes CDR1 SGHTA and CDR2 FQGTGA. With V trimmed by 2 bases and J by 5 bases, 3 bases remained unmatched. The CDR3 spans 16 residues. Written as DNA, the CDR3 is TGTGCCAGCAGCTTAGGACTAGCGGGATATACCGGGGAGCTGTTTTTT. This codes for CASSLGLAGYTGELFF.

The table lists this clone with a count of one. The chain carries TRBV15 and TRBJ2-7; D gene unclear. Germline V gives CDR1 LNHNV, CDR2 YYDKDF (reference sequence). The CDR3 is 13 residues long. V was cut by 5 bases and J by 4 bases, with 12 bases left in between. The DNA of the CDR3 is TGTGCCACCAGCTCCAGGTATTCTTACGAGCAGTACTTC. It codes for CATSSRYSYEQYF.

Turning to this clone: The junction departs from germline at one end; a sequencing error may be responsible. The chain is built from TRBV28 and TRBJ1-2; 11 bases are a match to TRBD1. Germline values: CDR1 MDHEN, CDR2 SYDVKM. This CDR3 contains 17 residues. CDR3 loop: CASSLWTGGDLNYGYTF. CDR3 sequence (DNA): TGTGCCAGCAGCTTATGGACAGGGGGCGACCTTAACTATGGCTACACCTTC.

This clone was recorded once. The V gene is TRBV7-3, the J gene TRBJ2-1; D perhaps matches TRBD2 (6 bases). The V gene lost 5 bases and the J gene lost 7 bases, with 15 bases spanning the gap. This CDR3 region has 14 residues. The V gene's germline CDR1 is SGHTA and CDR2 FQGTGA. The CDR3 nucleotides are TGTGCCAGCAGCCGGACCGGGACTTCTAATGAGCAGTTCTTC. The encoded protein is CASSRTGTSNEQFF.

This clone was picked up a small number of times. The chain combines TRBV10-3 with TRBJ1-1; no clear D gene. CDR1 and CDR2 from the germline V gene are ENHRY and SYGVKD. V was shortened by 4 bases and J by 1 base, with 10 bases between the two germline ends. The CDR3 covers 14 residues. The CDR3 bases are TGTGCCATCAGTGGTGCCGGAGGGAACACTGAAGCTTTCTTT. Residues: CAISGAGGNTEAFF.

The CDR3 DNA reads TGCACCAGCAGCCAAGAGGTCCAGGAGGTAGTCCGGTACGAGCAGTACTTC. This translates into CTSSQEVQEVVRYEQYF. The V gene is TRBV1, the J gene TRBJ2-7; no DNA check was done on the table's D call, TRBD2. TRBV1 is annotated as a pseudogene. This CDR3 has 17 amino acids.

This clone was detected only once. The V and J genes are TRBV5-5 and TRBJ1-5, with TRBD1 matching over 7 bases. The CDR3 length is 15 residues. With 1 base clipped from V and 2 bases from J, the junction kept 3 bases outside the gene matches. CDR1 SGHKS and CDR2 YYEKEE come from the germline V gene (reference sequence). CDR3 protein: CASSLTGEGNQPQHF. In DNA, the CDR3 is TGTGCCAGCAGCTTGACAGGGGAAGGCAATCAGCCCCAGCATTTT.

The chain couples TRBV5-1 to TRBJ2-1, with D unresolved. V shed 0 bases and J shed 4 bases, with 23 bases lying between them. This CDR3 contains 19 residues. Germline V gene lookup returns CDR1 SGHRS and CDR2 YFSETQ. As DNA, the CDR3 is TGCGCCAGCAGCTTGGTGCCCTTACCGGAACCCCAGATTTACAATGAGCAGTTCTTC. This codes for CASSLVPLPEPQIYNEQFF.

This chain uses TRBV28 with TRBJ1-1; D is unresolved. Germline loops: CDR1 MDHEN, CDR2 SYDVKM. CDR3 length: 13 residues. Trimming took 3 bases from V and 6 from J, leaving 11 bases between them. The CDR3 is CASSFGPDSEAFF. For the CDR3, the DNA is TGTGCCAGCAGTTTTGGCCCAGACTCTGAAGCTTTCTTT. Drawing the rest from reference TRBV28 and TRBJ1-1, the complete variable domain is DVKVTQSSRYLVKRTGEKVFLECVQDMDHENMFWYRQDPGLGLRLIYFSYDVKMKEKGDIPEGYSVSREKKERFSLILESASTNQTSMYLCASSFGPDSEAFFGQGTRLTVV.

The chain recombines TRBV6-6 with TRBJ2-7; TRBD1 agrees at 8 bases. Germline-derived CDR1 and CDR2 are MNHNY and SVGAGI (reference sequence). The V and J ends lost 4 bases and 0 bases, in that order; junction bases with no gene match: 5. This CDR3 comprises 15 residues. In DNA form, the CDR3 reads TGTGCCAGCAGTTCCACCGGACAGGGCTCCTACGAGCAGTACTTC. Translating gives CASSSTGQGSYEQYF.

The CDR3 loop reads CASSRQGRSGANVLTF. DNA of the CDR3: TGTGCCAGCAGCCGACAGGGGAGGTCTGGGGCCAACGTCCTGACTTTC. The chain is built from TRBV14 and TRBJ2-6; 8 nucleotides line up with TRBD1. The CDR3 is made up of 16 amino acids. The germline V gene has CDR1 SGHDN and CDR2 FVKESK. The trim removed 4 bases at V and 1 base at J, leaving 3 bases unmatched.

The chain is built from TRBV25-1 and TRBJ2-2; unclear D gene. Germline V gene data show CDR1 as MGHDK and CDR2 as SYGVNS. This CDR3 contains 16 residues. With 5 bases removed from V and 0 bases from J, the gap between germline ends came to 13 bases. CDR3 sequence reads: CASSSYSFANTGELFF. In DNA form, the CDR3 reads TGTGCCAGCAGTAGCTACAGTTTCGCGAACACCGGGGAGCTGTTTTTT.

V and J are TRBV18 and TRBJ1-1; D possibly corresponds to TRBD1 (6 bases). Looked up from germline, CDR1 is KGHSH and CDR2 is LQKENI. Trimming left V 6 bases short and J 4 bases short, with 21 bases between. The CDR3 length is 16 residues. Written as DNA, the CDR3 is TGTGCCAGCTCGTCCTATGTTTCGGGGGCCAGCACTGAAGCTTTCTTT. Encoded protein: CASSSYVSGASTEAFF.

The chain recombines TRBV28 with TRBJ2-7; weak D call: TRBD1 (5 bases). Germline CDR1 and CDR2: MDHEN and SYDVKM. The length of the CDR3 is 15 residues. Trimming cost V 2 bases and J 6 bases, with 17 bases left between them. The CDR3 coding sequence is TGTGCCAGCAGTTTAGTACAAGGGGTTCCCAGCGAGCAGTACTTC. It translates to CASSLVQGVPSEQYF.

This clone was counted a single time. In nucleotides, the CDR3 is TGTGCCAGCAGGCTCGGAGGGGGACACGAGCAGTACTTC. This codes for CASRLGGGHEQYF. The chain combines TRBV2 with TRBJ2-7; either TRBD1 or TRBD2 may supply D (6 bases each). Germline V CDR1 and CDR2: SNHLY, FYNNEI. V lost 6 bases and J lost 5, with 14 bases in between. The CDR3 has 13 amino acids. Drawing the rest from reference TRBV2 and TRBJ2-7, the complete variable domain is EPEVTQTPSHQVTQMGQEVILRCVPISNHLYFYWYRQILGQKVEFLVSFYNNEISEKSEIFDDQFSVERPDGSNFTLKIRSTKLEDSAMYFCASRLGGGHEQYFGPGTRLTVT.

This chain joins TRBV6-6 and TRBJ2-3; 7 bases align to TRBD2. Trimming took 8 bases from V and 5 from J; bases not matched to a gene: 10. Germline CDR1 and CDR2: MNHNY and SVGAGI (reference sequence). CDR3 length equals 14 residues. The CDR3 is CASSGGFSGDTQYF. DNA for the CDR3: TGTGCCAGCTCGGGGGGTTTTAGTGGAGATACGCAGTATTTT.

The genes are TRBV5-8 and TRBJ1-2, with D unclear. CDR1 and CDR2 (germline): SGHTS, YDEGEE. Trimming removed 5 bases at V and 4 bases at J, with 15 bases between. This CDR3 comprises 14 residues. DNA of the CDR3: TGTGCCAGCAGTGAGGAGGGCAGAATCTATGGCTACACCTTC. It encodes CASSEEGRIYGYTF.

This clone was observed once. The chain links TRBV11-2 to TRBJ2-3, with 12 bases identical to TRBD2. V trimming: 6 bases; J trimming: 5 bases; junction bases outside the gene matches: 12. Germline V gene lookup returns CDR1 SGHAT and CDR2 FQNNGV. The CDR3 has 17 residues. The CDR3 protein is CASRGLAGRWVKDTQYF. Written as DNA, the CDR3 is TGTGCCAGCAGAGGACTAGCGGGACGATGGGTTAAAGATACGCAGTATTTT.

The V gene is TRBV5-1, the J gene TRBJ1-3, with D perhaps matching TRBD1 (6 bases). The germline V gene has CDR1 SGHRS and CDR2 YFSETQ. This CDR3 is 14 amino acids long. Trimming removed 6 bases from V and 0 bases from J, with 10 bases in between. The DNA of the CDR3 is TGCGCCAGCACCCAGGGGAGCTCTGGAAACACCATATATTTT. Its protein product is CASTQGSSGNTIYF.

The chain joins TRBV4-2 to TRBJ1-5, with a tentative D call TRBD1 (6 bases). The V end was cut by 4 bases, the J end by 6 bases, with 16 bases between. CDR3 length equals 15 residues. The germline V gene encodes CDR1 LGHNA and CDR2 YNFKEQ. CDR3 residues: CASSPKRRGGQPQHF. DNA for the CDR3: TGTGCCAGCAGCCCCAAAAGAAGGGGGGGTCAGCCCCAGCATTTT.

This clone has just one count. Other DNA sequences in the sample encode the same CDR3. The CDR3 loop reads CASSPGEDQPQHF. Written as DNA, the CDR3 is TGTGCCAGCTCACCAGGCGAGGATCAGCCCCAGCATTTT. The rearrangement joins TRBV18 to TRBJ1-5; D gene unclear. V shed 2 bases and J shed 5 bases, with 7 bases lying between them. CDR1 and CDR2 from the germline V gene are KGHSH and LQKENI. This CDR3 contains 13 residues.